The 17 T cell receptor beta chains in this list originate from one sample, sequenced in a study of blood T cell repertoires in COVID-19. Repertoires were generated with immunoSEQ multiplex PCR, while TCRdb's copy carries only in-frame clones and drops some. The data show about 330,000 clones, with around 80% seen just once and roughly 1.3% held by the top ten. The sequenced sample consisted of peripheral blood. All receptors derive from a woman between 45 and 65 years old with acute or convalescent COVID-19.

The chain joins TRBV2 to TRBJ1-2, with TRBD1 matching 10 bases. Germline lookup yields CDR1 SNHLY and CDR2 FYNNEI. With V trimmed by 9 bases and J by 0 bases, 7 bases remained unmatched. This CDR3 comprises 15 residues. The CDR3 nucleotides read TGTGCCAGTGAGAGGGACAGGGGATCTAACTATGGCTACACCTTC. Protein sequence: CASERDRGSNYGYTF.

The sample holds one count of this clone. This sequence joins TRBV2 and TRBJ2-1; D not resolved. There are 14 residues in the CDR3. Germline V gene lookup returns CDR1 SNHLY and CDR2 FYNNEI. Deletions cut 3 bases from V and 2 bases from J, with 8 bases between. As DNA, the CDR3 is TGTGCCAGCAGTGATAGCCTAACCTACAATGAGCAGTTCTTC. Translated, it gives CASSDSLTYNEQFF.

This clone has more than one count but fewer than ten. CDR3: CASSQDRGGTGRQPQHF. The CDR3 bases are TGCGCCAGCAGCCAAGATAGAGGCGGGACCGGCCGGCAGCCCCAGCATTTT. The chain uses TRBV4-3 and TRBJ1-5; a weak D match, TRBD1 (5 bases). CDR1 is LGHNA and CDR2 is YSLEER in the germline V gene. The CDR3 spans 17 residues. The V gene lost 0 bases and the J gene lost 7 bases, with 19 bases spanning the gap.

In DNA, the CDR3 is TGTGCCAGCAGTCCCCACATCGACGGGAGGAACTATGGCTACACCTTC. Encoded protein: CASSPHIDGRNYGYTF. The V and J genes are TRBV6-6 and TRBJ1-2, with no clear D. This CDR3 contains 16 residues. The germline V gene encodes CDR1 MNHNY and CDR2 SVGAGI (reference sequence). Deletions cut 5 bases from V and 2 bases from J, with 18 bases between.

The V and J genes are TRBV2 and TRBJ1-5; TRBD1 is a possible D gene (6 bases). CDR1 SNHLY and CDR2 FYNNEI come from the germline V gene. CDR3 length equals 13 residues. V shed 3 bases and J shed 7 bases, with 10 bases lying between them. The CDR3 bases are TGTGCCAGCAGTGATAGGGGGTCCCAGCCCCAGCATTTT. Translated: CASSDRGSQPQHF.

V gene TRBV4-2 combines with J gene TRBJ1-4; D is ambiguous. The CDR3 consists of 14 residues. Trimming took off 0 bases at V and 6 bases at J, with 8 bases between the two ends. Per germline, CDR1 LGHNA and CDR2 YNFKEQ. The CDR3 protein is CASSQDLSDEKLFF. In nucleotides, the CDR3 is TGTGCCAGCAGCCAAGACCTCAGCGATGAAAAACTGTTTTTT.

This clone came up once. The rearrangement links TRBV5-1 to TRBJ2-3; D not resolved. Trimming took 1 base from V and 0 from J, leaving 6 bases between them. Germline CDR1 is SGHRS and CDR2 is YFSETQ. The CDR3 loop spans 14 amino acids. As DNA, the CDR3 is TGCGCCAGCAGCTTGAGAGCTAGCACAGATACGCAGTATTTT. It encodes CASSLRASTDTQYF.

The CDR3 nucleotides read TGTGCCAGCGACTCCGGGCGGGAGGACACAGATACGCAGTATTTT. Its protein is CASDSGREDTDTQYF. J is TRBJ2-3 and V is TRBV2, with TRBD2 matching 8 bases. J was trimmed by 2 bases and V by 8 bases; bases with no gene match: 9. The CDR3 is made up of 15 amino acids. The germline V gene has CDR1 SNHLY and CDR2 FYNNEI.

The chain couples TRBV21-1 to TRBJ2-7; TRBD2, the table's D call, lacks a check against the DNA. TRBV21-1 is shown as a pseudogene. This CDR3 is built from 19 residues. The CDR3 reads CASSKGFDLAVERQCEQYF. CDR3 nucleotide sequence: TGTGCCAGCAGCAAAGGGTTCGACCTAGCGGTAGAACGACAGTGCGAGCAGTACTTC.

This clone was observed a handful of times. The chain employs TRBV7-2 and TRBJ1-6, with 8 bases lining up with TRBD1. From germline, CDR1 is SGHTA and CDR2 FQGNSA. The V segment lost 1 base and the J segment 9 bases; nucleotides outside the gene matches: 5. CDR3 length: 15 residues. The CDR3 DNA follows: TGTGCCAGCAGCTTAGACGGGGACAGGAGTTCACCCCTCCACTTT. Protein: CASSLDGDRSSPLHF.

This chain links TRBV11-1 with TRBJ2-2; 10 bases map to TRBD2. The CDR3 is made up of 14 amino acids. Losses at the gene ends were 4 bases for V and 4 bases for J; bases not matched to a gene: 0. Germline V gene lookup returns CDR1 SGHAT and CDR2 FQDESV (reference sequence). CDR3 sequence (DNA): TGTGCCAGCAGCTGGACTAGCGGCACCGGGGAGCTGTTTTTT. Its protein is CASSWTSGTGELFF. Based on the CDR3 plus reference TRBV11-1 and TRBJ2-2, the full variable domain is EAEVAQSPRYKITEKSQAVAFWCDPISGHATLYWYRQILGQGPELLVQFQDESVVDDSQLPKDRFSAERLKGVDSTLKIQPAELGDSAMYLCASSWTSGTGELFFGEGSRLTVL.

This chain uses TRBV3-1 (or the pseudogene TRBV3-2) with TRBJ2-3, with D hard to call. CDR3 length equals 14 residues. Per germline, CDR1 LGHDT and CDR2 YNNKEL (reference sequence). V dropped 4 bases and J dropped 4 bases, with 12 bases sitting between them. For the CDR3, the DNA is TGTGCCAGCAGCCCCTCGCAGGTTGCAGATACGCAGTATTTT. Encoded protein: CASSPSQVADTQYF.

This clone was picked up a small number of times. The genes are TRBV7-9 and TRBJ2-7; the D is unclear. CDR3 size: 14 residues. Trimming removed 1 base at V and 1 base at J, with 8 bases between. CDR1 and CDR2 from the germline V gene are SEHNR and FQNEAQ (reference sequence). The CDR3 nucleotides are TGTGCCAGCAGCTTAGATGGGCAGTCCTACGAGCAGTACGTC. As protein: CASSLDGQSYEQYV.

The rearrangement links TRBV4-3 to TRBJ1-1; D call uncertain. Trimming removed 2 bases at V and 4 bases at J, with 8 bases between. This CDR3 has 13 residues. Germline values: CDR1 LGHNA, CDR2 YSLEER. CDR3 nucleotide sequence: TGCGCCAGCAGCCAAATCAGCGGCACTGAAGCTTTCTTT. This encodes CASSQISGTEAFF.

The rearrangement joins TRBV12-5 to TRBJ2-3; 9 positions agree with TRBD2. Losses at the gene ends were 6 bases for V and 4 bases for J; bases not matched to a gene: 11. Germline values: CDR1 LGHNT, CDR2 FRNRAP. This CDR3 has 16 residues. CDR3 bases: TGTGCTAGTGGCCTAGGGGCAGCGGGGGGATCAGATACGCAGTATTTT. This codes for CASGLGAAGGSDTQYF.

The V call is TRBV18, the J call TRBJ1-2; D gene unclear. The V and J ends lost 5 bases and 4 bases respectively, with 5 bases between them. Germline V gene sequence: CDR1 KGHSH, CDR2 LQKENI. The CDR3 totals 11 residues. CDR3 amino acids: CASSNGYGYTF. Written as DNA, the CDR3 is TGTGCCAGCTCAAACGGCTATGGCTACACCTTC.

A few counts support this clone. V usage is TRBV29-1 and J usage is TRBJ2-3; 9 bases align to TRBD2. V was pared by 1 base and J by 4 bases, with 3 bases of the junction left unmatched. Germline CDR1 is SQVTM and CDR2 is ANQGSEA. This CDR3 is built from 14 residues. The CDR3 DNA reads as TGCAGCGTTGAAGGCGGGAGGGGCGCAGATACGCAGTATTTT. Translated: CSVEGGRGADTQYF.